This T cell receptor (beta chain) is from a study of CD8+CD57+ T cells in acquired aplastic anemia. Study findings and constraints: Found in both controls and patients were approximately 31 CD8+ CDR3 sequences.

Genomic DNA provided the template from which TCR beta VDJ and CDR3 profiles were obtained. MiXCR, applied by TCRdb to the reads, yields one record per CDR3 protein. The data show 150,000 or so distinct CDR3 sequences, around 52% seen once. This clonotype appeared a few times. The antigen remains unidentified. Patients who underwent sequencing had shown CD8+CD57+ cell expansion by flow cytometry. The material sequenced was sorted CD4+, CD8+, or CD8+CD57+ T cells (not recorded which) from PBMCs. The receptor was isolated from a human donor with aplastic anemia.

CDR3 sequence (DNA): TGTGCCACATCGACAGGGGACAATGAGCAGTTCTTC. Translating gives CATSTGDNEQFF. The chain employs TRBV7-9 and TRBJ2-1; the match to TRBD1 covers 8 bases. The CDR3 extends over 12 amino acids. V was clipped by 10 bases and J by 5 bases; unmatched bases: 4. Per germline, CDR1 SEHNR and CDR2 FQNEAQ (reference sequence).